These 5 T cell receptor beta chains were all obtained from the same sample, sequenced in a study of T cells in Graves' hyperthyroidism and ophthalmopathy. TCR beta CDR3 regions were amplified from RNA. With the HTBI primer set, the TCR CDR3 went through a first round of RT-PCR. TCRdb reanalysed the multiplex PCR reads using MiXCR and keeps one entry per CDR3 protein. The table has almost 500,000 distinct CDR3 sequences, roughly 23% seen once. Specimen: blood. The receptors come from a woman aged 70-85 years with Graves' ophthalmopathy.

The chain is built from TRBV28 and TRBJ2-7, with 7 bases aligning to TRBD1. Germline CDR1 MDHEN, CDR2 SYDVKM. J lost 5 bases, V lost 6 bases, and 13 bases had no gene match. The CDR3 consists of 15 residues. The CDR3 region is CASSEIYRGPNEQYF. Here the CDR3 DNA reads TGTGCCAGCAGCGAGATTTACAGGGGCCCCAACGAGCAGTACTTC.

The rearrangement links TRBV24-1 to TRBJ2-1, with 9 positions matching TRBD2. The CDR3 extends over 13 amino acids. V shed 8 bases, J shed 7 bases, and the junction held 5 bases outside the gene matches. Germline values: CDR1 KGHDR, CDR2 SFDVKD. CDR3 DNA sequence: TGTGCCACCAAGGCGGGAGGGGAAAATGAGCAGTTCTTC. Protein: CATKAGGENEQFF.

The chain carries TRBV12-3 or TRBV12-4 and TRBJ2-1; either TRBD1 or TRBD2 may supply D (5 bases each). The germline V and J ends were trimmed by 5 bases and 15 bases, with 17 bases remaining between them. CDR3 length: 12 amino acids. The DNA for the CDR3 is TGTGCCAGCAGTCTCGGGACCCCGCGGTTGTTCTTC. Protein sequence: CASSLGTPRLFF.

This clonotype has just a few counts. This chain joins TRBV11-2 and TRBJ2-2, with D perhaps TRBD1 (5 bases). Trimming pared 5 bases from V and 2 bases from J, leaving 9 bases between. The germline gives CDR1 SGHAT, CDR2 FQNNGV. There are 14 residues in the CDR3. The CDR3 DNA sequence: TGTGCCAGCAGCAGGGGCCCTAACACCGGGGAGCTGTTTTTT. The encoded protein is CASSRGPNTGELFF. Supplemented by reference TRBV11-2 and TRBJ2-2, the full variable domain reads EAGVAQSPRYKIIEKRQSVAFWCNPISGHATLYWYQQILGQGPKLLIQFQNNGVVDDSQLPKDRFSAERLKGVDSTLKIQPAKLEDSAVYLCASSRGPNTGELFFGEGSRLTVL.

In its sample, this clonotype was seen many times. The chain couples TRBV30 to TRBJ2-7, with TRBD2 as a possible D gene (5 bases). V was shortened by 3 bases and J by 6 bases, with 18 bases between the two germline ends. This CDR3 has 14 amino acids. In germline, CDR1 is GTSNPN, CDR2 SVGIG (reference sequence). The CDR3 region is CAWRDTSIRSEQYF. CDR3 bases: TGTGCCTGGAGGGATACTAGTATCCGAAGCGAGCAGTACTTC.